This TCR beta chain was retrieved from a study of blood T cell repertoires in COVID-19. Sequencing used immunoSEQ multiplex PCR; TCRdb keeps in-frame clones, though not all of them. Here the sample spans over 85,000 clones, about nine tenths being singletons. CDR1 is SGHNT and CDR2 is YYREEE in the germline V gene (reference sequence). Trimming left V 4 bases short and J 2 bases short, with 10 bases between. The CDR3 extends over 14 amino acids. The rearrangement uses TRBV5-4 and TRBJ1-3, with no clear D. This TCR derives from a young man with acute or convalescent COVID-19. Sequences were obtained from peripheral blood. Here the CDR3 reads CASSLGGPGNTIYF. Here the CDR3 DNA reads TGTGCCAGCAGCCTAGGAGGCCCTGGAAACACCATATATTTT.